The entry below gives a single T cell receptor beta chain sequence along with its context. Authors' data handling: The authors estimated nucleated cell counts from reference gene primer amplification. Method: immunoSEQ multiplex PCR; TCRdb's copy keeps in-frame clones and lacks some. That table is the source of V, J and clone size, and D and trimming were worked out from the DNA. The sample holds around 200,000 clones, approximately 87% seen once. The CDR3 spans 11 residues. Germline CDR1 GTSNPN, CDR2 SVGIG (reference sequence). Between the trimmed V and J ends, which lost 3 bases and 9 bases, there was a span of 9 bases. The data derive from a study of blood T cell repertoires in COVID-19.

The chain couples TRBV30 to TRBJ2-1; D is unresolved. The material sequenced was peripheral blood. The TCR was taken from a woman younger than 35 who had recovered from COVID-19. The CDR3 sequence is CAWSAGSEQFF. The CDR3, as DNA: TGTGCCTGGAGCGCAGGATCTGAGCAGTTCTTC. Using reference TRBV30 and TRBJ2-1 for the parts outside the CDR3, the full variable domain is SQTIHQWPATLVQPVGSPLSLECTVEGTSNPNLYWYRQAAGRGLQLLFYSVGIGQISSEVPQNLSASRPQDRQFILSSKKLLLSDSGFYLCAWSAGSEQFFGPGTRLTVL.